This T cell receptor beta chain derives from a study of T cells in Graves' hyperthyroidism and ophthalmopathy. Study context: Specimen type is peripheral blood, collected at initial diagnosis prior to any treatment.

Diagnosis of hyperthyroidism was new in patients aged 18 to 65, and its duration was under 2 months. This clonotype was observed a handful of times. CDR3 length: 14 amino acids. The germline V gene has CDR1 MNHEY and CDR2 SVGEGT. Trimming at V came to 6 bases and at J to 7 bases, leaving 9 bases not matched to a gene. RNA transcripts served as the template for amplifying TCR beta CDR3 regions. HTBI primers were employed in a first-round RT-PCR of the TCR CDR3. TCRdb passed the multiplex PCR reads through MiXCR, listing each CDR3 protein once. Of around 690,000 distinct CDR3 sequences listed, 15% to 20% are singletons.

This chain links TRBV6-2 or TRBV6-3 with TRBJ2-5; TRBD1 matches at 9 bases. Sequencing input: blood. The TCR originated in a man aged 50 or older with Graves' hyperthyroidism. The CDR3 bases are TGTGCCAGCAGCATGACAGGGGGAATAGGGACCCAGTACTTC. Its translation is CASSMTGGIGTQYF.